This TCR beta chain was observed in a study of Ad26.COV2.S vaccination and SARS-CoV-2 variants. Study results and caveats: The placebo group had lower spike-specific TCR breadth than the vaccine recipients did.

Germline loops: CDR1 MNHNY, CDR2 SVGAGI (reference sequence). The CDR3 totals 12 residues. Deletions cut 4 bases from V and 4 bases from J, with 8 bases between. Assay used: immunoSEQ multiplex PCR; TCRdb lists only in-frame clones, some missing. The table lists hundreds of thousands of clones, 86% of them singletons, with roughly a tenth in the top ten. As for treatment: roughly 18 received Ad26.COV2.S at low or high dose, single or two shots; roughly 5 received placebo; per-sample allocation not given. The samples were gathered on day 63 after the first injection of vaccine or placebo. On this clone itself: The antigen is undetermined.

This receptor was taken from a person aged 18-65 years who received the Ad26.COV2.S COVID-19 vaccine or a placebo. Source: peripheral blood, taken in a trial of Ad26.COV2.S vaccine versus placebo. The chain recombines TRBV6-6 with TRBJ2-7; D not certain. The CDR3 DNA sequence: TGTGCCAGCAGTTCGGGTAAATACGAGCAGTACTTC. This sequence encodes CASSSGKYEQYF.